The TCR beta chain under discussion was sequenced for a study of OX40 agonist ivuxolimab in advanced cancers. Study details: Three dose-escalation patients had partial responses: one with hepatocellular carcinoma and two with cutaneous melanoma.

General study findings and limits: Normalized T-cell clonal expansion was also low in some nonresponders. Relative to CD4+ cells, CD8+ T cells on average had more expanded clones.

Points on this clone: Antigen: not known.

Samples were taken at baseline and on day 1 of cycles 4 and 7. The CDR3 runs 15 residues. Germline CDR1 reads SGHTA; CDR2 reads FQGNSA. V lost 2 bases, J lost 0 bases, and 7 bases lay in between. The assay was immunoSEQ multiplex PCR, and TCRdb's table has in-frame clones only and misses some. The sample contains approximately 79,000 clones, about 88% of which appear only once. The material sequenced was CD4+ or CD8+ T cells sorted from blood, taken in a trial of the OX40 agonist ivuxolimab. This rearrangement joins TRBV7-2 to TRBJ1-4, with D possibly TRBD1 on 5 matching bases. The sequence was collected from an adult with an advanced solid tumor such as melanoma, head and neck, liver or kidney cancer. CDR3 DNA sequence: TGTGCCAGCAGCTTAAAGACAGCAACTAATGAAAAACTGTTTTTT. This codes for CASSLKTATNEKLFF.